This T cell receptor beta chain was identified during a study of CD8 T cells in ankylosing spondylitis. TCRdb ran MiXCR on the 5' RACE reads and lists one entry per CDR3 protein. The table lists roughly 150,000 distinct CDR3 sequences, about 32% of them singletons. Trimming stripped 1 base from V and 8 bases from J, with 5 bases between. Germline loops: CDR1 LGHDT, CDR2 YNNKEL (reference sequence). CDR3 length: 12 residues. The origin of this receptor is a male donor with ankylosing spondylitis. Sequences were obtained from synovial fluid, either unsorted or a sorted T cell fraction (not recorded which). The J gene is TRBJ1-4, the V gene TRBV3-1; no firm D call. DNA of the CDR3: TGTGCCAGCAGCCAAGGATCAGAAAAACTGTTTTTT. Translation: CASSQGSEKLFF.